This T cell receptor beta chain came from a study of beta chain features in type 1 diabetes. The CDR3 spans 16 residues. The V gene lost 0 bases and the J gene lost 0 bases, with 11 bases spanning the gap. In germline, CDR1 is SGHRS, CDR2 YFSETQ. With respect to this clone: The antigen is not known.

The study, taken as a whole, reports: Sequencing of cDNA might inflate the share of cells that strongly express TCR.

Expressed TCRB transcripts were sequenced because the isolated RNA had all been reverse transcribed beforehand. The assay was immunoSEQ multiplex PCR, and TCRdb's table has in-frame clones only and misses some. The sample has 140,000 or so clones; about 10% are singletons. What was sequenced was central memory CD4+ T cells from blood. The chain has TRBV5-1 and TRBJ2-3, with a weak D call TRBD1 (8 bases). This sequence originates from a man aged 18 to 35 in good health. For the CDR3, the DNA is TGCGCCAGCAGCTTGGCACAGGGGGGGAGCACAGATACGCAGTATTTT. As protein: CASSLAQGGSTDTQYF.